This TCR beta chain was sequenced for a study of PD-L1 blockade in urothelial cancer. About the study: In about 2014, patients got going on atezolizumab, taking 1,200 mg intravenously every 3 weeks. Blood underwent analysis 3 weeks (second dose) and 6 weeks after treatment began. Median T cell yield per blood sample was about 150,000 cells.

CDR1 and CDR2 from the germline V gene are GTSNPN and SVGIG (reference sequence). This CDR3 has 15 residues. Trimming removed 2 bases from V and 6 bases from J; junction bases left unmatched: 8. Spiking each PCR with synthetic TCR analog templates was performed. Clones were read by immunoSEQ multiplex PCR, and TCRdb kept only the in-frame ones, dropping some. The repertoire holds about 88,000 clones, with 85% to 95% as singletons. The sequence derives from a man aged 60-69 years with urothelial cancer. The chain carries TRBV30 and TRBJ1-4; TRBD1 aligns across 8 bases. The sequences come from PBMCs, collected around atezolizumab (anti-PD-L1) treatment. CDR3 amino acids: CAWSPLDRVDEKLFF. The CDR3 coding sequence is TGTGCCTGGAGTCCCTTGGACAGGGTCGATGAAAAACTGTTTTTT. Filled out from reference TRBV30 and TRBJ1-4, the complete variable domain reads SQTIHQWPATLVQPVGSPLSLECTVEGTSNPNLYWYRQAAGRGLQLLFYSVGIGQISSEVPQNLSASRPQDRQFILSSKKLLLSDSGFYLCAWSPLDRVDEKLFFGSGTQLSVL.